Below, 27 T cell receptor beta chains from the same sample are listed, as sequenced in a study of quantifying T cell responses using KT2 cells. Study information: Reverse transcription used primers in the TCR alpha and beta constant regions.

Each cDNA got a UMI-containing oligo ligated at its 3' end. The first PCR ran approximately 4 cycles with an equimolar RC1.1 and RC1.2 beta primer mix. One entry per CDR3 protein results from TCRdb running MiXCR on the UMI-ligation and nested PCR reads. The sample lists 40,000 to 55,000 distinct CDR3 sequences; around 10% were seen once. Sequencing was performed on PBMCs spiked with cells of the T cell clone KT2. The receptors come from a human donor.

The V and J genes are TRBV20-1 and TRBJ2-1; 8 positions agree with TRBD2. Germline assignment: CDR1 DFQATT and CDR2 SNEGSKA (reference sequence). The CDR3 contains 14 residues. The V and J ends lost 4 bases and 2 bases, in that order; junction bases with no gene match: 4. The CDR3 nucleotides read TGCAGTGCTACCAGCGGGAGTACCTACAATGAGCAGTTCTTC. This translates into CSATSGSTYNEQFF.

There are many counts of this clonotype. The rearrangement joins TRBV6-6 to TRBJ1-4; D perhaps matches TRBD1 (5 bases). The CDR3 covers 16 residues. CDR1 and CDR2 from the germline V gene are MNHNY and SVGAGI (reference sequence). V dropped 4 bases and J dropped 7 bases, with 19 bases sitting between them. Here the CDR3 reads CASSSAVGRGGEKLFF. The CDR3, as DNA: TGTGCCAGCAGTTCCGCAGTTGGGCGGGGGGGTGAAAAACTGTTTTTT.

This clonotype was seen ten or more times. The J gene is TRBJ2-7, the V gene TRBV28; 8 bases fit TRBD1. V lost 5 bases and J lost 3; bases outside the gene matches: 12. Per the germline V gene, CDR1 is MDHEN and CDR2 is SYDVKM. This CDR3 is 16 amino acids long. CDR3 residues: CASSPSAGQDLYEQYF. CDR3 coding DNA: TGTGCCAGCAGTCCCAGTGCGGGACAGGACCTCTACGAGCAGTACTTC. Full variable domain (outside the CDR3, taken from reference TRBV28 and TRBJ2-7): DVKVTQSSRYLVKRTGEKVFLECVQDMDHENMFWYRQDPGLGLRLIYFSYDVKMKEKGDIPEGYSVSREKKERFSLILESASTNQTSMYLCASSPSAGQDLYEQYFGPGTRLTVT.

This clonotype was recorded at least ten times. The chain combines TRBV30 with TRBJ1-4, with D unresolved. V shed 1 base and J shed 8 bases, with 11 bases lying between them. The CDR3 is 13 amino acids. Germline CDR1 is GTSNPN and CDR2 is SVGIG (reference sequence). CDR3 DNA: TGTGCCTGGAGTGCCGTCTATGGAGAAAAACTGTTTTTT. It is translated as CAWSAVYGEKLFF.

This clonotype occurred many times. The chain has TRBV9 and TRBJ2-7, with unresolved D. This CDR3 has 14 amino acids. The V gene's germline CDR1 is SGDLS and CDR2 YYNGEE. Trimming cost V 4 bases and J 0 bases, with 11 bases left between them. CDR3 residues: CASSPSGSSYEQYF. The CDR3 nucleotides are TGTGCCAGCAGCCCTTCGGGCAGCTCCTACGAGCAGTACTTC.

There are a few counts of this clonotype. J is TRBJ1-1 and V is TRBV27, with TRBD1 identical over 7 bases. CDR1 MNHEY and CDR2 SMNVEV come from the germline V gene (reference sequence). J was trimmed by 10 bases and V by 3 bases; bases with no gene match: 8. This CDR3 is 13 amino acids long. CDR3 protein: CASSFQGGERAFF. CDR3 sequence (DNA): TGTGCCAGCAGTTTTCAAGGGGGCGAACGAGCTTTCTTT.

This clonotype came up a few times. CDR3 loop: CASSTRTSGSPDTQYF. For the CDR3, the DNA is TGTGCCAGCAGCACCCGGACTAGCGGGTCGCCAGATACGCAGTATTTT. The J gene is TRBJ2-3, the V gene TRBV9, with 11 bases lining up with TRBD2. V was clipped by 4 bases and J by 4 bases; unmatched bases: 8. Germline CDR1 SGDLS, CDR2 YYNGEE. The CDR3 sequence is 16 residues long.

V usage is TRBV6-1 and J usage is TRBJ1-2; D uncertain. V was cut by 5 bases and J by 4 bases, with 17 bases left in between. CDR3 length: 15 residues. The V gene's germline CDR1 is MNHNS and CDR2 SASEGT. The CDR3: CASSTLGNSGYGYTF. The CDR3 nucleotides are TGTGCCAGCAGTACTCTTGGGAATTCGGGCTATGGCTACACCTTC.

This clonotype has more than one count but fewer than ten. The gene calls are TRBV25-1 and TRBJ1-1; TRBD1 is a possible D gene (6 bases). CDR3 size: 15 residues. Germline CDR1 is MGHDK and CDR2 is SYGVNS. The germline V and J ends were trimmed by 2 bases and 0 bases, with 10 bases remaining between them. CDR3 in DNA: TGTGCCAGCAGTGAAGGGGGCAGTATGAACACTGAAGCTTTCTTT. Translation gives CASSEGGSMNTEAFF. Supplemented by reference TRBV25-1 and TRBJ1-1, the full variable domain reads EADIYQTPRYLVIGTGKKITLECSQTMGHDKMYWYQQDPGMELHLIHYSYGVNSTEKGDLSSESTVSRIRTEHFPLTLESARPSHTSQYLCASSEGGSMNTEAFFGQGTRLTVV.

Only a few counts were recorded for this clonotype. The V gene is TRBV29-1, the J gene TRBJ2-7, with a weak D call TRBD2 (5 bases). V shed 4 bases and J shed 0 bases, with 16 bases lying between them. The CDR3 contains 15 residues. From germline, CDR1 is SQVTM and CDR2 ANQGSEA. The CDR3 loop is CSVAFRLAPSYEQYF. In DNA form, the CDR3 reads TGCAGCGTTGCTTTTAGGCTAGCACCCTCCTACGAGCAGTACTTC.

This clonotype was counted a few times. The V and J genes are TRBV4-1 and TRBJ1-6, with TRBD1 matching 8 bases. The germline V gene encodes CDR1 MGHRA and CDR2 YSYEKL. Unmatched junction bases numbered 7, after V lost 4 bases and J lost 8 bases. There are 15 residues in the CDR3. The CDR3 DNA is TGCGCCAGCAGCCCATGGACAGGGCCGGATTCACCCCTCCACTTT. This encodes CASSPWTGPDSPLHF.

This clonotype was seen more than once but under ten times. The rearrangement links TRBV5-4 to TRBJ1-2; D remains ambiguous. Germline V gene data show CDR1 as SGHNT and CDR2 as YYREEE (reference sequence). CDR3 length equals 13 residues. The V end lost 4 bases, the J end lost 4 bases, and 11 bases lay between the germline ends. The CDR3 sequence: CASSTWAIYGYTF. The CDR3 nucleotides read TGTGCCAGCAGCACTTGGGCCATCTATGGCTACACCTTC.

The chain recombines TRBV3-1 with TRBJ2-5, with TRBD2 matching 9 bases. CDR1 and CDR2 from the germline V gene are LGHDT and YNNKEL (reference sequence). The CDR3 spans 16 residues. With V trimmed by 0 bases and J by 9 bases, 11 bases remained unmatched. The CDR3 DNA reads as TGTGCCAGCAGCCAAGATTTGAGCGGGGGGTCCCGGGCCCAGTACTTC. Amino acids: CASSQDLSGGSRAQYF.

This clonotype was recorded many times. The V gene is TRBV7-2, the J gene TRBJ2-5; 8 nucleotides agree with TRBD2. The J segment lost 5 bases and the V segment lost 3 bases, leaving 8 bases of the junction unmatched. This CDR3 has 15 residues. Germline-derived CDR1 and CDR2 are SGHTA and FQGNSA. The CDR3 reads CASSFAGGYWETQYF. In nucleotides, the CDR3 is TGTGCCAGCAGCTTTGCGGGAGGATACTGGGAGACCCAGTACTTC.

The chain links TRBV2 to TRBJ1-1; D is unclear. The V end was cut by 3 bases, the J end by 11 bases, with 7 bases between. This CDR3 is built from 10 residues. In germline, CDR1 is SNHLY, CDR2 FYNNEI. CDR3 loop: CASSEWDAFF. The CDR3, as DNA: TGTGCCAGCAGTGAGTGGGATGCTTTCTTT.

The CDR3 region has the DNA TGTGCCAGCAGCTTAGATAGCGGGTCAGGTGATGGCTACACCTTC. Translation: CASSLDSGSGDGYTF. The rearrangement joins TRBV7-2 to TRBJ1-2; D is unresolved. Looked up from germline, CDR1 is SGHTA and CDR2 is FQGNSA. Trimming removed 1 base at V and 6 bases at J, with 15 bases between. The CDR3 is 15 residues long. Combining the CDR3 with reference TRBV7-2 and TRBJ1-2 gives the whole variable domain GAGVSQSPSNKVTEKGKDVELRCDPISGHTALYWYRQSLGQGLEFLIYFQGNSAPDKSGLPSDRFSAERTGGSVSTLTIQRTQQEDSAVYLCASSLDSGSGDGYTFGSGTRLTVV.

The chain employs TRBV7-9 and TRBJ2-7, with D maybe TRBD2 (6 bases). With 5 bases removed from V and 1 base from J, the gap between germline ends came to 21 bases. CDR1 and CDR2 (germline): SEHNR, FQNEAQ (reference sequence). The length of the CDR3 is 17 residues. CDR3: CASSPRRGIQASYEQYF. The CDR3 bases are TGTGCCAGCAGCCCCCGGAGGGGTATCCAAGCTTCCTACGAGCAGTACTTC.

This clonotype was counted a few times. This chain connects TRBV12-3 or TRBV12-4 to TRBJ2-7; 9 bases match TRBD2. This CDR3 is 15 amino acids long. V shed 5 bases, J shed 4 bases, and the junction held 9 bases outside the gene matches. Here the CDR3 reads CASSPGIAGAYEQYF. Written as DNA, the CDR3 is TGTGCCAGCAGTCCCGGTATAGCGGGGGCTTACGAGCAGTACTTC.

The chain links TRBV7-9 to TRBJ1-1; 7 bases match TRBD1. This CDR3 is built from 12 residues. Germline V gives CDR1 SEHNR, CDR2 FQNEAQ (reference sequence). After removal of 4 bases from V and 5 bases from J, the junction contained 1 base not matched to a gene. CDR3 sequence: CASSSQGTEAFF. The CDR3 bases are TGTGCCAGCAGCTCACAGGGGACTGAAGCTTTCTTT.

The chain combines TRBV10-3 with TRBJ2-1; a possible D gene is TRBD1 (5 bases). Germline V gene data show CDR1 as ENHRY and CDR2 as SYGVKD. The CDR3 extends over 13 amino acids. The V end lost 3 bases, the J end lost 7 bases, and 10 bases lay between the germline ends. The DNA for the CDR3 is TGTGCCATCAGTGACCCGACAGCTAATGAGCAGTTCTTC. Amino acid sequence: CAISDPTANEQFF.

Many counts were recorded for this clonotype. The gene calls are TRBV20-1 and TRBJ1-1; no firm D call. This CDR3 has 14 amino acids. CDR1 is DFQATT, CDR2 SNEGSKA, per germline (reference sequence). V was pared by 1 base and J by 3 bases, with 12 bases between. CDR3 DNA: TGCAGTGCTAGAGTGGACGGTTCGGACACTGAAGCTTTCTTT. Its protein is CSARVDGSDTEAFF.

This clonotype was seen more than once but under ten times. V and J are TRBV5-1 and TRBJ2-7; D perhaps matches TRBD1 (6 bases). Deletions cut 4 bases from V and 1 base from J, with 12 bases between. This CDR3 region has 14 residues. Germline V gene sequence: CDR1 SGHRS, CDR2 YFSETQ. CDR3 residues: CASSPGDGSYEQYF. The CDR3 DNA reads as TGCGCCAGCAGCCCAGGGGACGGTTCCTACGAGCAGTACTTC.

The J gene is TRBJ1-2, the V gene TRBV7-9; the D gene is possibly TRBD1 (6 bases). This CDR3 is 15 amino acids long. Germline loops: CDR1 SEHNR, CDR2 FQNEAQ (reference sequence). Trimming cost V 3 bases and J 6 bases, with 17 bases left between them. This chain's CDR3 is CASSLGAGLSDGYTF. For the CDR3, the DNA is TGTGCCAGCAGCTTGGGGGCAGGGCTAAGCGATGGCTACACCTTC.

In its sample, this clonotype was seen a few times. The gene calls are TRBV7-9 and TRBJ2-7; 14 positions match TRBD2. This CDR3 is built from 15 residues. Losses at the gene ends were 5 bases for V and 9 bases for J; bases not matched to a gene: 9. Germline V gene data show CDR1 as SEHNR and CDR2 as FQNEAQ (reference sequence). The chain's CDR3 is CASSPRTSGGSVQYF. The CDR3 bases are TGTGCCAGCAGCCCCCGGACTAGCGGGGGGTCCGTGCAGTACTTC.

This chain joins TRBV27 and TRBJ2-1, with 8 bases lining up with TRBD2. The CDR3 contains 15 residues. J was trimmed by 1 base and V by 4 bases; bases with no gene match: 3. Germline loops: CDR1 MNHEY, CDR2 SMNVEV (reference sequence). The CDR3 nucleotides are TGTGCCAGCAGTTATTTAGCGGGGTCCTACAATGAGCAGTTCTTC. The encoded protein is CASSYLAGSYNEQFF.

This clonotype was observed many times. The chain uses TRBV2 and TRBJ2-2, with D perhaps matching TRBD2 (6 bases). In germline, CDR1 is SNHLY, CDR2 FYNNEI. CDR3 size: 16 residues. The V and J ends lost 5 bases and 3 bases respectively, with 16 bases between them. The CDR3 DNA is TGTGCCAGCAGTCGCCGGACTATGCGGGACACCGGGGAGCTGTTTTTT. This sequence encodes CASSRRTMRDTGELFF.

This clonotype has only a few counts. The chain joins TRBV7-3 to TRBJ1-6; D remains ambiguous. The CDR3 contains 15 residues. Germline V CDR1 and CDR2: SGHTA, FQGTGA. V was cut by 3 bases and J by 4 bases, with 10 bases left in between. Here the CDR3 DNA reads TGTGCCAGCAGCTTGGATCCGAAATATAATTCACCCCTCCACTTT. It codes for CASSLDPKYNSPLHF.